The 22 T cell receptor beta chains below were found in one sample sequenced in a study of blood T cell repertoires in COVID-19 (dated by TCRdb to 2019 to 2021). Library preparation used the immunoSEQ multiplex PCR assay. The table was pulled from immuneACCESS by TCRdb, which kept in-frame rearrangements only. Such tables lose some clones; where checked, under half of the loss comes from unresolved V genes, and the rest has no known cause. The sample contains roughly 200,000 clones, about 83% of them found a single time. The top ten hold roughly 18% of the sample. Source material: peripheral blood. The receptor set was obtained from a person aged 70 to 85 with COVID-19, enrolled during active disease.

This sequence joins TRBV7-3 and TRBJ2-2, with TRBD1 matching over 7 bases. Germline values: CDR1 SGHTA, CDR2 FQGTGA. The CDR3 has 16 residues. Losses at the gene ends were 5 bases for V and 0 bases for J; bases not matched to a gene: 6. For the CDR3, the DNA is TGTGCCAGCAGCGAACCGGGACAGACGAACACCGGGGAGCTGTTTTTT. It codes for CASSEPGQTNTGELFF.

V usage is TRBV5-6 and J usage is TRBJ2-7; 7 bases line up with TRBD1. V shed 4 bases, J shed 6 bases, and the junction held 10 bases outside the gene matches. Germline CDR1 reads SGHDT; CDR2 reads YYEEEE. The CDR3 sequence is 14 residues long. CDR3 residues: CASSPGQTVIEQYF. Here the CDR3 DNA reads TGTGCCAGCAGCCCGGGACAGACCGTTATCGAGCAGTACTTC.

This CDR3 reads CASTYIRSGTNEQFF. The CDR3 DNA sequence: TGTGCCAGCACCTACATCCGAAGCGGGACCAATGAGCAGTTCTTC. The V gene is TRBV28, the J gene TRBJ2-1; 7 nucleotides align to TRBD2. There are 15 residues in the CDR3. V shed 7 bases and J 6 bases; nucleotides not matched to a gene: 12. CDR1 is MDHEN and CDR2 is SYDVKM in the germline V gene.

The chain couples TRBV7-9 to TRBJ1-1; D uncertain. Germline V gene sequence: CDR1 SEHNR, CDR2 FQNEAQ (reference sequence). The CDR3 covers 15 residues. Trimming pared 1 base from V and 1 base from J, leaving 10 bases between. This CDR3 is CASSLELRANTEAFF. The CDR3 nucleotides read TGTGCCAGCAGCTTAGAGTTACGAGCGAACACTGAAGCTTTCTTT.

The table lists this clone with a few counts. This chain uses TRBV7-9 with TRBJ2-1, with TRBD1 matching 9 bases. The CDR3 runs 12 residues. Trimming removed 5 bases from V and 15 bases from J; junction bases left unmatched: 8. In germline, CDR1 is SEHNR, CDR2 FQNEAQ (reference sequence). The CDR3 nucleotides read TGTGCCAGCAGCATGGGGGACAGGGCGATGTTCTTC. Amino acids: CASSMGDRAMFF.

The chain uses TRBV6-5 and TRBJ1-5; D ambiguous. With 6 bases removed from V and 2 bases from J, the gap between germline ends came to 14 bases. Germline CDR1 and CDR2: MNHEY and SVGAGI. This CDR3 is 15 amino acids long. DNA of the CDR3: TGTGCCAGCAGCTCTTATCGGGGTGGCAATCAGCCCCAGCATTTT. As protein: CASSSYRGGNQPQHF.

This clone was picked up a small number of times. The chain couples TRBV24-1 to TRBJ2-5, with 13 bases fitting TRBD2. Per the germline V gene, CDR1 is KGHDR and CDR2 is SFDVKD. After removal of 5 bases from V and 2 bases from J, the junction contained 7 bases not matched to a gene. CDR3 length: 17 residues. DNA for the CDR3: TGTGCCACCAGTGGCAAACTAGCGGGAGGGAATCAAGAGACCCAGTACTTC. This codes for CATSGKLAGGNQETQYF.

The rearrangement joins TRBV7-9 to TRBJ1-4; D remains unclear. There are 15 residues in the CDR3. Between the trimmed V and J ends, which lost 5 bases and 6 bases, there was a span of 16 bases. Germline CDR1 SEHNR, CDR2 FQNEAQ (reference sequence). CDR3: CASSPGGVPDEKLFF. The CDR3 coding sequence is TGTGCCAGCAGCCCCGGAGGTGTCCCTGATGAAAAACTGTTTTTT.

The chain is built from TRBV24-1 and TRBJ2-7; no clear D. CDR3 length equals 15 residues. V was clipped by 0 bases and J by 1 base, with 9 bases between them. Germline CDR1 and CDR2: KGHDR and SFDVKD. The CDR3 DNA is TGTGCCACCAGTGATTTGCAACGCGAGTCCTACGAGCAGTACTTC. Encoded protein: CATSDLQRESYEQYF.

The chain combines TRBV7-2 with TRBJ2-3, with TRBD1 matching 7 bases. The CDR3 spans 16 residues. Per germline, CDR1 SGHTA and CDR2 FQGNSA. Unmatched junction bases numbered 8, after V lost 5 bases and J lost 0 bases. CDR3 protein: CASSAQGDHSTDTQYF. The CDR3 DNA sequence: TGTGCCAGCAGCGCCCAGGGGGACCATAGCACAGATACGCAGTATTTT. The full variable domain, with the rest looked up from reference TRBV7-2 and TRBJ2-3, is GAGVSQSPSNKVTEKGKDVELRCDPISGHTALYWYRQSLGQGLEFLIYFQGNSAPDKSGLPSDRFSAERTGGSVSTLTIQRTQQEDSAVYLCASSAQGDHSTDTQYFGPGTRLTVL.

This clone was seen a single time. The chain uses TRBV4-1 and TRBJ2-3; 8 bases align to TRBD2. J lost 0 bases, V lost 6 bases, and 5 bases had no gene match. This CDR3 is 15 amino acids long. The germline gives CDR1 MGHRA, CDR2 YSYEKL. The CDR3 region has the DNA TGCGCCAGCAGGGGAGCGGGAGCTAGCACAGATACGCAGTATTTT. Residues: CASRGAGASTDTQYF.

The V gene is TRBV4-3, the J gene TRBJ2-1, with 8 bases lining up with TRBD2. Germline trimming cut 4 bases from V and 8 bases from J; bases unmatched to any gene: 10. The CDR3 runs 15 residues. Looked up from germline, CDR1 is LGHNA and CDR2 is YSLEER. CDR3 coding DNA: TGCGCCAGCAGCCCAGGGAGAATAGCGGGACATGAGCAGTTCTTC. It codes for CASSPGRIAGHEQFF.

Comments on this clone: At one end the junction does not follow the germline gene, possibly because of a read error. CDR3 amino acids: CAWTLPGLAGEKF. The DNA for the CDR3 is TGTGCCTGGACCCTACCGGGACTAGCGGGAGAGAAGTTC. This rearrangement joins TRBV30 to TRBJ2-7; 14 bases agree with TRBD2. Germline CDR1 GTSNPN, CDR2 SVGIG (reference sequence). The CDR3 is made up of 13 amino acids.

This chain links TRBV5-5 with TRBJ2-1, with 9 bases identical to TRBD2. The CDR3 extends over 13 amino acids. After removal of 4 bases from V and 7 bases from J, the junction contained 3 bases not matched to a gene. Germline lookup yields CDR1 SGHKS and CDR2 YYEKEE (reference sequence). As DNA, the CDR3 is TGTGCCAGCAGCAGACTAGCGGAAAATGAGCAGTTCTTC. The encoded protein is CASSRLAENEQFF.

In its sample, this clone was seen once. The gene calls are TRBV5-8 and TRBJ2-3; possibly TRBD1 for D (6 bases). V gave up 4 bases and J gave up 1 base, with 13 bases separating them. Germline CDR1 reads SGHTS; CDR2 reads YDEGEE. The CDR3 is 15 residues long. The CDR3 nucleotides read TGTGCCAGCAGCACTAGGGGGTTCGGCACAGATACGCAGTATTTT. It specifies CASSTRGFGTDTQYF.

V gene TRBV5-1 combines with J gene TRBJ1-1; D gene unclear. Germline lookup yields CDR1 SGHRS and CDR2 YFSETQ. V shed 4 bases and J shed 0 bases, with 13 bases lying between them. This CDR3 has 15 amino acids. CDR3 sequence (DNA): TGCGCCAGCAGCCGAGAGGGCAGGATGAACACTGAAGCTTTCTTT. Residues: CASSREGRMNTEAFF.

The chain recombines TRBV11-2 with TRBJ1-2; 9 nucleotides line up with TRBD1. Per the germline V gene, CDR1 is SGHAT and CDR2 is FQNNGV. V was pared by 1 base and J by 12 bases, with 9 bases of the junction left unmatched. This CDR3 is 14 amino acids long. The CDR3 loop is CASSLVTDRGFNTF. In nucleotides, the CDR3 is TGTGCCAGCAGCTTAGTTACGGACAGGGGTTTTAACACCTTC. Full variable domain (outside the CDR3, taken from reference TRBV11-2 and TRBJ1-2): EAGVAQSPRYKIIEKRQSVAFWCNPISGHATLYWYQQILGQGPKLLIQFQNNGVVDDSQLPKDRFSAERLKGVDSTLKIQPAKLEDSAVYLCASSLVTDRGFNTFGSGTRLTVV.

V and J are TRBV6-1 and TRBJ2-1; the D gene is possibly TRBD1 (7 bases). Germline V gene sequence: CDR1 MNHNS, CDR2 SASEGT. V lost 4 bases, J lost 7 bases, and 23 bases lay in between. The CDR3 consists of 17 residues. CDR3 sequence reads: CASSGEVVQGGRNEQFF. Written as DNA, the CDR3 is TGTGCCAGCAGTGGAGAGGTGGTCCAGGGGGGAAGGAATGAGCAGTTCTTC.

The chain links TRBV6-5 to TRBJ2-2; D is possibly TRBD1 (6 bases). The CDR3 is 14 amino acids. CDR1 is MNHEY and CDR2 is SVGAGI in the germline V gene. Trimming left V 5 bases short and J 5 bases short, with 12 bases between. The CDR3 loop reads CASSHTRGTGELFF. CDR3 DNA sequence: TGTGCCAGCAGTCATACCAGGGGTACCGGGGAGCTGTTTTTT.

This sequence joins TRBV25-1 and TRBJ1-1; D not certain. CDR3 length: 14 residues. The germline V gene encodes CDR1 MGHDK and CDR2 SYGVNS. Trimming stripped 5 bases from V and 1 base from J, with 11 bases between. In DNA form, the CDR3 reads TGTGCCAGCAGTTTTCGCGCCGCGAACACTGAAGCTTTCTTT. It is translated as CASSFRAANTEAFF.

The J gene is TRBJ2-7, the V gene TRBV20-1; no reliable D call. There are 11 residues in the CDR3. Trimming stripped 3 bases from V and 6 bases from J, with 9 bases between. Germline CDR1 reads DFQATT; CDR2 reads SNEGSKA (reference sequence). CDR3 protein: CSARPQAEQYF. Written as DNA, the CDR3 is TGCAGTGCTAGGCCCCAGGCCGAGCAGTACTTC.

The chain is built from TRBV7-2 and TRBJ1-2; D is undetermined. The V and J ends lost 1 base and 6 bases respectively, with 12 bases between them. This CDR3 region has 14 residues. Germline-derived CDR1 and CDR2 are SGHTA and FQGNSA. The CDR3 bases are TGTGCCAGCAGCTTAGGTACTAATGTCAATGGCTACACCTTC. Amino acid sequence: CASSLGTNVNGYTF.